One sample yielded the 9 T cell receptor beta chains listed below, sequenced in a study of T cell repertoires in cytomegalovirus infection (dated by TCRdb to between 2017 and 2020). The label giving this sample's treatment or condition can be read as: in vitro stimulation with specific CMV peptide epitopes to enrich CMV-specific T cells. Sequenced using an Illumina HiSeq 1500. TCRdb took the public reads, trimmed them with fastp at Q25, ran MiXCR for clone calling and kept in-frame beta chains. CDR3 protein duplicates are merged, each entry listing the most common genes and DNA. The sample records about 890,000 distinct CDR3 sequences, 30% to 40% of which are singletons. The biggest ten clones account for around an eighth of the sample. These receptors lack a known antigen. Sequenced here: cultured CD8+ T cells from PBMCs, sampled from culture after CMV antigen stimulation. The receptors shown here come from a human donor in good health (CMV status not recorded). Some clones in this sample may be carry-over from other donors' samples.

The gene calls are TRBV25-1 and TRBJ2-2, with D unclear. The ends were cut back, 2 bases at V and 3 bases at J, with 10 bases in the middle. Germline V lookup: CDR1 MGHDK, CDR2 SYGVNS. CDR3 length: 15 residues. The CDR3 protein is CASSENEGYTGELFF. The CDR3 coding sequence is TGTGCCAGCAGTGAAAACGAAGGGTACACCGGGGAGCTGTTTTTT.

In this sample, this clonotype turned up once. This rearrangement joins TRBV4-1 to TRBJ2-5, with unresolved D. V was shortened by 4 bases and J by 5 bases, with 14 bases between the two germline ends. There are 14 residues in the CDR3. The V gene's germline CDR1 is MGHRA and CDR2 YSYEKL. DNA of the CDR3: TGCGCCAGCAGCCCCGGTATGATGGGTGAGACCCAGTACTTC. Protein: CASSPGMMGETQYF.

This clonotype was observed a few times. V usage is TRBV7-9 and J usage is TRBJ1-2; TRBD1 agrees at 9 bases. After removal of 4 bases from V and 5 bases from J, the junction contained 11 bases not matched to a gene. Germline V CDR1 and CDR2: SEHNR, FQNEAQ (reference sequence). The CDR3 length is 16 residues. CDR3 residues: CASSSLRDRVFYGYTF. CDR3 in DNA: TGTGCCAGCAGCTCCCTCCGGGACAGGGTTTTTTATGGCTACACCTTC. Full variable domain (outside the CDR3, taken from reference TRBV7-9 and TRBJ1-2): DTGVSQNPRHKITKRGQNVTFRCDPISEHNRLYWYRQTLGQGPEFLTYFQNEAQLEKSRLLSDRFSAERPKGSFSTLEIQRTEQGDSAMYLCASSSLRDRVFYGYTFGSGTRLTVV.

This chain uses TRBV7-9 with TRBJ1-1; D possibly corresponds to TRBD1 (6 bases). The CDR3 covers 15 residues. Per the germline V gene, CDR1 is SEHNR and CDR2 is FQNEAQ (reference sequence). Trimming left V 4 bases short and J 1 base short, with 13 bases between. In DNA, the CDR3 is TGTGCCAGCAGCTCACCCGGGACACAGAACACTGAAGCTTTCTTT. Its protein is CASSSPGTQNTEAFF.

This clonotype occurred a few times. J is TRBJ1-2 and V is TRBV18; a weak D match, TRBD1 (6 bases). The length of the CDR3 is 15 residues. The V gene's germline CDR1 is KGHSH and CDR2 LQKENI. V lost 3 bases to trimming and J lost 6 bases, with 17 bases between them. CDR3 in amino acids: CASSPYRESADGYTF. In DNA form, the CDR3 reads TGTGCCAGCTCACCCTACAGGGAGTCTGCTGATGGCTACACCTTC.

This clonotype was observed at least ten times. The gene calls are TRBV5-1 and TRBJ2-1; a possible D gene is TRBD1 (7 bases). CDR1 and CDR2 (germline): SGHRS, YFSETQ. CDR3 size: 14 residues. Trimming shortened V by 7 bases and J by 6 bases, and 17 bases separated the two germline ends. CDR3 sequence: CASASSRGVNEQFF. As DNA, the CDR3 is TGCGCCAGCGCGTCTAGCAGGGGGGTCAATGAGCAGTTCTTC.

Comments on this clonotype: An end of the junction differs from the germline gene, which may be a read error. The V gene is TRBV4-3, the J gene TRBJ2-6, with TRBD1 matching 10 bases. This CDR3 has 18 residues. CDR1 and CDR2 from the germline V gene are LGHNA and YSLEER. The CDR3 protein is CANSRGTGVFSGANVLTF. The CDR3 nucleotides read TGCGCCAACAGCCGAGGGACAGGGGTTTTCTCTGGGGCCAACGTCCTGACTTTC.

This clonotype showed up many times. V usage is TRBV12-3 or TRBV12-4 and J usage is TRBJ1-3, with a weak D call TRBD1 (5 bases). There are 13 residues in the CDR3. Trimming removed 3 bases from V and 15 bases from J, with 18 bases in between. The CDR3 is CASSLGSRVLAYF. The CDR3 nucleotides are TGTGCCAGCAGTTTGGGCTCCAGGGTCCTGGCATATTTT.

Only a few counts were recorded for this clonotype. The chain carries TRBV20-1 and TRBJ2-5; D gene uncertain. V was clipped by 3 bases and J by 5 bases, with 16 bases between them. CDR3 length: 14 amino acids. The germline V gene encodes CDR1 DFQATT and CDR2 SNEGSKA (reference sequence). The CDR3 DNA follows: TGCAGTGCTAGTATAACACCGGTTGGGGAGACCCAGTACTTC. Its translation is CSASITPVGETQYF.